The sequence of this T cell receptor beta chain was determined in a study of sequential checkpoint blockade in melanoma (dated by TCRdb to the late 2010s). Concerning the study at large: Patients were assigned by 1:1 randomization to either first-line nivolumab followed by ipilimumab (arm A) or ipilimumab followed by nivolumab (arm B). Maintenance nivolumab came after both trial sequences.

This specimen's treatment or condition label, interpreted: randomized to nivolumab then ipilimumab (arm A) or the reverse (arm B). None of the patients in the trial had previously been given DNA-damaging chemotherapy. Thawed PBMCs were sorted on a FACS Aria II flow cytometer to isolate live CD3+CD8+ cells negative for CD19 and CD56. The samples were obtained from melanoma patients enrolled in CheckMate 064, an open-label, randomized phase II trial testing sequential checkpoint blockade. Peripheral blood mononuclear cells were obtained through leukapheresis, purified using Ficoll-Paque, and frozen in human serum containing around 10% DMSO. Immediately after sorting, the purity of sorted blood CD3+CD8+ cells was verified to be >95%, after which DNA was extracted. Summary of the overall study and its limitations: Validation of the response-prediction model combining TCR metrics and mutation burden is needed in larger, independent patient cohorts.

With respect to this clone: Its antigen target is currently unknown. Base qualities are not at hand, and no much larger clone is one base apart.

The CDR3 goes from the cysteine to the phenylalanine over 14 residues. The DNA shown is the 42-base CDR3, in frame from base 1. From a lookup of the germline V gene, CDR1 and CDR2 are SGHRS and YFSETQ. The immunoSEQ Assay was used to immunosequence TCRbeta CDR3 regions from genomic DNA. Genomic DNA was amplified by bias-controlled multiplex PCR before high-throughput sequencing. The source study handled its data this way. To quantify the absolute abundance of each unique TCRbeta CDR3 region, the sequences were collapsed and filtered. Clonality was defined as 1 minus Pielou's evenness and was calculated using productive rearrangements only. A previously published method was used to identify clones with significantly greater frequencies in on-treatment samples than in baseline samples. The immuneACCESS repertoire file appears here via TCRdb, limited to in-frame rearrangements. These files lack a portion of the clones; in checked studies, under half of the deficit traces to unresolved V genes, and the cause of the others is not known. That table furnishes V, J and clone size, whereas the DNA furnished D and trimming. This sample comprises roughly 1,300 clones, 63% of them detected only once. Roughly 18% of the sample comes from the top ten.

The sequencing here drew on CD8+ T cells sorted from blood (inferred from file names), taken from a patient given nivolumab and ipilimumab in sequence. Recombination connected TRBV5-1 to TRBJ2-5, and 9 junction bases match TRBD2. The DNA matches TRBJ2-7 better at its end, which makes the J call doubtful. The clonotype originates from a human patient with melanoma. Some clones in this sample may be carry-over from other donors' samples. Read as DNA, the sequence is TGCGCCAGCAGCTTGTACGGCGGGGGGGACGAGCAGTACTTC. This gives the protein CASSLYGGGDEQYF.